Listed below are T cell receptor beta chains from one sample, sequenced in a study of T cell responses to AZD1222 COVID-19 vaccine. Method: immunoSEQ multiplex PCR; TCRdb's copy keeps in-frame clones and lacks some. Among some 130,000 clones listed, approximately 90% were seen once. This material consisted of peripheral blood, taken on day 0 of AZD1222 vaccination. The receptors were sampled from an adult in good health. CDR3s include the opening cysteine and the closing phenylalanine or tryptophan. The D gene is left open where the match is weak. Rows give clone size only sometimes, using once, few, many, or a class for an expanded clone.

>.|.|TRBV6-2/TRBV6-3|TRBJ1-2
TGTGCCAGCAGTTACCCGACGAGGGCGTCAGGGAAACACGGACTGTATGGCTACACCTTC
CASSYPTRASGKHGLYGYTF
>.|few|TRBV5-6|TRBJ2-1
TGTGCCAGCAACCGGGTGGGAGTCTACAATGAGCAGTTCTTC
CASNRVGVYNEQFF
>TRBD1|.|TRBV5-1|TRBJ1-2
TGCGCCAGCAGCTTGGACAGGGGGGGCTACACCTTC
CASSLDRGGYTF
>.|.|TRBV5-4|TRBJ2-1
TGTGCCAGCAGCAGCTGGGGGGCAGGGAATGAGCAGTTCTTC
CASSSWGAGNEQFF
>TRBD1|.|TRBV7-3|TRBJ1-1
TGTGCCAGCAGCCGGGACAGGGTGACTGAAGCTTTCTTT
CASSRDRVTEAFF
>TRBD1|.|TRBV28|TRBJ1-5
TGTGCCAGCGGAAAACCGGGACAGGGAGATATGAGCGGTCAGCCCCAGCATTTT
CASGKPGQGDMSGQPQHF
>.|.|TRBV27|TRBJ2-2
TGTGCCAGCAGTTTAGGGACTCCTTACACCGGGGAGCTGTTTTTT
CASSLGTPYTGELFF
>.|.|TRBV20-1|TRBJ1-2
TGCAGTGCTACCCTAGACTATGGCTACACCTTC
CSATLDYGYTF
>.|.|TRBV6-4|TRBJ2-3
TGTGCCAGCAGCTTAGCCCCGGGGACAGATACGCAGTATTTT
CASSLAPGTDTQYF
>.|.|TRBV5-1|TRBJ1-2
TGCGCCAGCAGACAGGGTTCCTCCTACTATGGCTACACCTTC
CASRQGSSYYGYTF
>.|.|TRBV3-1/TRBV3-2|TRBJ1-1
TGTGCCAGCAGCCAAGAGGGACTGTTGAACACTGAAGCTTTCTTT
CASSQEGLLNTEAFF
>TRBD1|.|TRBV4-1|TRBJ1-5
TGCGCCAGCAGCCTAAGACAGGGCACGCAGCCCCAGCATTTT
CASSLRQGTQPQHF
>TRBD1|.|TRBV27|TRBJ2-7
TGTGCCAGCACCCCGGGACAGGGAACCTACGAGCAGTACTTC
CASTPGQGTYEQYF
>.|.|TRBV7-3|TRBJ2-2
TGTGCCAGCAGCTTAAAATCAGCGACCGGGGAGCTGTTTTTT
CASSLKSATGELFF
>TRBD2|.|TRBV12-3/TRBV12-4|TRBJ2-7
TGTGCCAGCAGTTTAACTAGCGCCTACGAGCAGTACTTC
CASSLTSAYEQYF
>.|once|TRBV28|TRBJ2-7
TGTGCCAGCAGTTTACCGGGAGCGAAGGGCGAGCAGTACTTC
CASSLPGAKGEQYF
>TRBD2|.|TRBV4-3|TRBJ2-1
TGCGCCAGCAGCCAAGAGGGACTAGCGCCCAATGAGCAGTTCTTC
CASSQEGLAPNEQFF
>.|.|TRBV7-2|TRBJ2-7
TGTGCCAGCAGCTTAGACTCTGCAGGGCGACGGTACGAGCAGTACTTC
CASSLDSAGRRYEQYF
>.|.|TRBV21-1|TRBJ2-4
TGTGCCAGCGGAGGGACGGAGGGGCTCGTGACCTCGTACTTC
CASGGTEGLVTSYF
>.|.|TRBV30|TRBJ1-5
TGTGCCTGGAATCGGGGAGGGTCGGGTATCCAGCCCCAGCATTTT
CAWNRGGSGIQPQHF
>.|.|TRBV6-6|TRBJ1-2
TGCGGGGCTCGCGGGGGCCCGCGAGACTATGGCTACACCTTC
CGARGGPRDYGYTF
>TRBD1|.|TRBV6-5|TRBJ1-5
TGTGCCAGCAGTCGACAGGGGGAAGGGCATCAGCCCCAGCATTTT
CASSRQGEGHQPQHF
>.|.|TRBV6-2/TRBV6-3|TRBJ1-1
TGTGCCAGCAGCACCTGGACAGCTGAAGCTTTCTTT
CASSTWTAEAFF
>.|.|TRBV7-9|TRBJ1-3
TGTGCCAGCAGCTTACGAGTGGGTACTGGAAACACCATATATTTT
CASSLRVGTGNTIYF
>.|once|TRBV4-3|TRBJ2-1
TGCGCCAGCAGCCAAGGGACTTACAATGAGCAGTTCTTC
CASSQGTYNEQFF
>.|few|TRBV19|TRBJ1-5
TGTGCCACAAACGCCAGACCCAGTAGCAATCAGCCCCAGCATTTT
CATNARPSSNQPQHF
>TRBD1|few|TRBV7-2|TRBJ1-6
TGTGCCAGCAGCTTAGGAGACAGGGGATATAATTCACCCCTCCACTTT
CASSLGDRGYNSPLHF
>TRBD1|.|TRBV5-1|TRBJ1-1
TGCGCCAGCAGCTCGCTTACAGGGGTTGGGACTGAAGCTTTCTTT
CASSSLTGVGTEAFF
>.|.|TRBV14|TRBJ1-2
TGTGCCAGCAGCCACGGCGTGGCCTATGGCTACACCTTC
CASSHGVAYGYTF
>TRBD1|.|TRBV6-2/TRBV6-3|TRBJ2-7
TGTGCCAGCAGCAACTATCGAGGGACAGAATCCTACGAGCAGTACTTC
CASSNYRGTESYEQYF
>.|.|TRBV4-2|TRBJ2-2
TGTGCCAGCAGCCCCCGACAGTTTGTCACCGGGGAGCTGTTTTTT
CASSPRQFVTGELFF
>.|.|TRBV25-1|TRBJ1-2
TGTGCCACCGTAGAACCTGGCAGGGAGCAGTCAAATGGCTACACCTTC
CATVEPGREQSNGYTF